This section outlines one T cell receptor beta chain sequence together with its context. Its recognized antigen is unknown. No per-base quality is available; no much larger clone lies one base away. The CDR3 regions of human TCRbeta chains were subjected to immunosequencing. The source study handled its data this way. Repertoire TCRs were matched against a reference library of SARS-CoV-2-specific TCRs generated with the MIRA antigen-specificity platform. Breadth was defined as the fraction of unique TCRs that were SARS-CoV-2-associated. Depth was defined as the fraction of total T cells that were SARS-CoV-2-associated. Using the MIRA data, each spike-specific TCR was mapped to the spike region that the TCR reacts to and placed in a CD4 or CD8 class. Log10-transformed breadth and depth values were compared by one-way ANOVA with Sidak's multiple comparisons tests. Here the immuneACCESS table is served through TCRdb, limited to in-frame sequences with V and J called. Missing clones are a known gap in these copies; in checked studies unresolved V genes cover under half, and the rest lacks a known reason. V, J and clone size derive from that table, while D and trimming were established from the DNA sequence. In this sample the table shows some 120,000 clones, just over 90% of which occur a single time. The top ten clones comprise more than 6% of the sample.

The data belong to a study of T cell responses to AZD1222 COVID-19 vaccine (dated by TCRdb to the early 2020s). General notes on the study: AZD1222 recipients given second doses at about 4 weeks or at about 12 weeks were pooled, since spike-specific TCR depth and breadth were not found to differ between the two schedules. A total of roughly 240 trial participants underwent TCR sequencing, of whom about 210 received two doses of AZD1222 and some 25 received two doses of the MenACWY control vaccine. Enrollment into the trials was organized by age into subgroups of 18-55, 56-69 and 70-plus years, and those subgroups contained roughly 150, 30 and 60 TCR-sequenced participants, respectively.

The study at large found these results: Participants were mostly white British, with more females than males. The authors suggested clonal diversity may have been underestimated. CD4 TCRs associated with the vaccine covered the entire spike protein, and the dominant responses were in regions 160-218 and 743-854. After two AZD1222 doses, spike-specific TCR breadth and depth were significantly higher than at day 0 and than in MenACWY recipients. Because no day 14 peak-response samples were available, repertoires were characterized only after the peak T cell response. Conclusions about previously exposed vaccinees are limited because only a handful of AZD1222 recipients were SARS-CoV-2 seropositive at baseline. The 56-69-year group was small, and its depth increase did not reach significance, likely because of low power. Nearly half of unique spike-specific TCRs reportedly recognized epitopes outside regions mutated in the B.1.351 and B.1.1.7 variants.

The time point label, as the study defines it: baseline before first vaccination. Samples from vaccinated people were obtained from the UK trials COV001 and COV002, which included a single-blind randomized controlled phase 2/3 trial of AZD1222 (ChAdOx1 nCoV-19) in healthy adults. Trial participant PBMC samples were collected at day 0 and day 28 after the second dose for TCRbeta chain sequencing. The receptor was isolated from an adult in good health. The sequencing used peripheral blood, collected on day 0 of AZD1222 vaccination.

The CDR3 here reads CASWGGRVSGYTF. The DNA sequence is as follows: TGTGCCAGCTGGGGCGGGAGGGTGTCTGGCTACACCTTC. The sequence joins TRBV6-5 to TRBJ1-2, with TRBD1 perhaps the D gene, on 5 matching bases. The germline ends are 17 bases apart after V is trimmed by 8 bases and J by 7 bases. CDR1 and CDR2 (MNHEY, SVGAGI) derive from the germline V gene. From cysteine to phenylalanine, the CDR3 is 13 amino acids long. CDR3 DNA only is kept here, 39 bases in frame from base 1.